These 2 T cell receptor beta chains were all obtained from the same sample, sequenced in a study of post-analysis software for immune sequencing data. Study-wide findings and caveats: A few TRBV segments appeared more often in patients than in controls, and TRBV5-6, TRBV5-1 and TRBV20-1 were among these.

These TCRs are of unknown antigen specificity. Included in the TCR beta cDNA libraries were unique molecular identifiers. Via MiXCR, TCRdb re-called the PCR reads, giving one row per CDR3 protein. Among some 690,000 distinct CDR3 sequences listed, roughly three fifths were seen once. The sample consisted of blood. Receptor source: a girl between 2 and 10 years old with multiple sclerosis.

CDR3 sequence: CASTPGLFPQVETQYF. The CDR3 nucleotides are TGTGCCAGCACCCCGGGACTTTTTCCCCAAGTAGAGACCCAGTACTTC. The chain is built from TRBV6-6 and TRBJ2-5, with a tentative D call TRBD2 (6 bases). V was shortened by 7 bases and J by 4 bases, with 22 bases between the two germline ends. The V gene's germline CDR1 is MNHNY and CDR2 SVGAGI (reference sequence). The CDR3 has 16 residues.

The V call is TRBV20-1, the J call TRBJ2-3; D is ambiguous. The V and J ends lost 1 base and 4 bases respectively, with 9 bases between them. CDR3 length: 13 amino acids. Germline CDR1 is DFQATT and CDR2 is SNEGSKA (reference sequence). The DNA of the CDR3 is TGCAGTGCTAGAGGGCGGTACGCAGATACGCAGTATTTT. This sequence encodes CSARGRYADTQYF.